This T cell receptor beta chain was profiled in a study of T-cell memory formation after mild COVID-19. The CDR3 has 15 residues. CDR1 is SGHRS and CDR2 is YFSETQ in the germline V gene. The ends lost 3 bases at V and 7 bases at J; junction bases unmatched: 10. TCRdb processed the 5' RACE reads anew with MiXCR; each CDR3 protein has one entry. The profile covers roughly 340,000 distinct CDR3 sequences, with 15% appearing a single time and around 20% taken by the ten largest. The TCR was taken from a man younger than 30 who had mild COVID-19 (a few samples of this study predate the infection). Cell type and time point are not known. Material for sequencing was PBMCs or a T cell subset sorted from them (not recorded which). This rearrangement joins TRBV5-1 to TRBJ2-1; 7 bases are shared with TRBD1. CDR3 nucleotides: TGCGCCAGCAGCTCGACAGGGCTTAGTCGGAATGAGCAGTTCTTC. Translating it yields CASSSTGLSRNEQFF.